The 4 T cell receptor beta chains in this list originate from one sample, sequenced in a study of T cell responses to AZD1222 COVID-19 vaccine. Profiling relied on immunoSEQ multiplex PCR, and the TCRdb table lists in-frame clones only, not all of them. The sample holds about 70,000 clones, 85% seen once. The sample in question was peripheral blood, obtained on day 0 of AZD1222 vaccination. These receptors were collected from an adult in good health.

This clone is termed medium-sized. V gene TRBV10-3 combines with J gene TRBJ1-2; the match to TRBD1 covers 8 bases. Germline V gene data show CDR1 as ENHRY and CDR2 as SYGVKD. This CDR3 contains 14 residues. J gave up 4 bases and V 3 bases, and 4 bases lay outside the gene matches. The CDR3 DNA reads TGTGCCATCAGTGAAGCGGACAGGGCCTATGGCTACACCTTC. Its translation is CAISEADRAYGYTF.

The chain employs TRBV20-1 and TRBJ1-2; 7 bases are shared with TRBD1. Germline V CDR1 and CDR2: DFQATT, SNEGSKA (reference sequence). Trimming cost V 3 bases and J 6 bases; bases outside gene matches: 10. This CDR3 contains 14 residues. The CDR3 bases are TGCAGTGCTAGTCCCAGGACAGGACACCATGGCTACACCTTC. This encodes CSASPRTGHHGYTF.

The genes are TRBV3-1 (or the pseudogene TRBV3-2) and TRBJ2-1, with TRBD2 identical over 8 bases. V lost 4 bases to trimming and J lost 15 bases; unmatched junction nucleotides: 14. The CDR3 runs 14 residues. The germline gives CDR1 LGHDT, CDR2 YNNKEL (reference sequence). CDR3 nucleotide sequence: TGTGCCAGCAGCCTCCGGGGGGGGGCAGATTTCCCGTTCTTC. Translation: CASSLRGGADFPFF.

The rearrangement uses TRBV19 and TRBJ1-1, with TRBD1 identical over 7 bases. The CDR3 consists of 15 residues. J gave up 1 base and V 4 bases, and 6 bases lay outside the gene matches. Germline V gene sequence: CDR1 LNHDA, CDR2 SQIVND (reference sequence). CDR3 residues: CASSTWTGQNTEAFF. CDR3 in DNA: TGTGCCAGTAGTACCTGGACAGGTCAGAACACTGAAGCTTTCTTT. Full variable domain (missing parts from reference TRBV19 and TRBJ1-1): DGGITQSPKYLFRKEGQNVTLSCEQNLNHDAMYWYRQDPGQGLRLIYYSQIVNDFQKGDIAEGYSVSREKKESFPLTVTSAQKNPTAFYLCASSTWTGQNTEAFFGQGTRLTVV.